The next 17 T cell receptor beta chains were all read from a single sample in a study of human T cells and chemical hapten exposure. MiXCR was run by TCRdb on the RACE reads, yielding one entry per CDR3 protein. Among some 400,000 distinct CDR3 sequences listed, around 5% were seen once. Time point in this sample: patch test 1, 2 weeks after DPC sensitization. The sample's treatment: therapeutic diphenylcyclopropenone sensitization with weekly scalp DPC. The specimen comprised whole blood, sampled in connection with sensitization to the hapten diphenylcyclopropenone (DPC). The receptors derive from a woman aged 45-65 years with alopecia areata. Some clones in this sample may be carry-over from other donors' samples.

This rearrangement joins TRBV7-9 to TRBJ2-7, with 7 bases fitting TRBD1. Unmatched junction bases numbered 4, after V lost 5 bases and J lost 6 bases. Germline CDR1 reads SEHNR; CDR2 reads FQNEAQ (reference sequence). This CDR3 is 12 amino acids long. The CDR3 is CASSRQGSEQYF. The CDR3 DNA sequence: TGTGCCAGCAGCCGACAGGGAAGCGAGCAGTACTTC.

At least ten counts were recorded for this clonotype. The chain combines TRBV30 with TRBJ1-2, with 8 bases that match TRBD1. The germline CDR1 and CDR2 sequences are GTSNPN and SVGIG (reference sequence). CDR3 size: 15 residues. V was pared by 0 bases and J by 7 bases, with 10 bases of the junction left unmatched. The CDR3 protein is CAWSVRSGGEGGYTF. CDR3 coding DNA: TGTGCCTGGAGTGTACGGTCAGGGGGCGAGGGTGGCTACACCTTC.

Note on this clonotype: A read error is possible here, since a much larger clone lies one base away. This chain uses TRBV18 with TRBJ2-7; D might be TRBD1 (5 bases). The CDR3 extends over 12 amino acids. In germline, CDR1 is KGHSH, CDR2 LQKENI. CDR3 sequence reads: CAISPQEYEQYF. DNA for the CDR3: TGTGCCATCTCACCACAGGAGTACGAGCAGTACTTC.

The gene calls are TRBV18 and TRBJ2-3, with TRBD2 matching 10 bases. The CDR3 consists of 16 residues. Trimming removed 3 bases from V and 2 bases from J; junction bases left unmatched: 5. Germline V gene sequence: CDR1 KGHSH, CDR2 LQKENI. CDR3 amino acids: CASSPASGGHTDTQYF. CDR3 coding DNA: TGTGCCAGCTCACCCGCTAGCGGGGGACACACAGATACGCAGTATTTT.

In this sample, this clonotype turned up many times. This rearrangement joins TRBV12-3 or TRBV12-4 to TRBJ2-2; possibly TRBD1 for D (6 bases). This CDR3 spans 16 amino acids. V lost 0 bases to trimming and J lost 2 bases, with 10 bases between them. The DNA for the CDR3 is TGTGCCAGCAGTTTAGCAGGGACACCTAACACCGGGGAGCTGTTTTTT. Translated: CASSLAGTPNTGELFF.

This clonotype has at least ten counts. The V gene is TRBV9, the J gene TRBJ2-3; 9 bases are a match to TRBD2. The trim removed 1 base at V and 2 bases at J, leaving 5 bases unmatched. In germline, CDR1 is SGDLS, CDR2 YYNGEE. The CDR3 contains 16 residues. The CDR3 DNA follows: TGTGCCAGCAGCGTATGGCGGGGGGGCTCCACAGATACGCAGTATTTT. It is translated as CASSVWRGGSTDTQYF.

This clonotype was found many times. In DNA, the CDR3 is TGTGCCACGGTGGACAGAGCCTACGAGCAGTACTTC. Translating it yields CATVDRAYEQYF. The rearrangement links TRBV27 to TRBJ2-7, with TRBD1 as a possible D gene (6 bases). With 10 bases removed from V and 2 bases from J, the gap between germline ends came to 12 bases. Germline CDR1 is MNHEY and CDR2 is SMNVEV (reference sequence). This CDR3 is built from 12 residues.

This clonotype occurred many times. The chain combines TRBV5-1 with TRBJ1-1; D possibly corresponds to TRBD1 (6 bases). Germline V gene lookup returns CDR1 SGHRS and CDR2 YFSETQ. The V end lost 3 bases, the J end lost 7 bases, and 16 bases lay between the germline ends. The CDR3 runs to 14 residues. CDR3 in DNA: TGCGCCAGCAGCTGGATCAGAGGACAGAGTGAAGCTTTCTTT. Translating gives CASSWIRGQSEAFF.

This clonotype was seen more than once but under ten times. The chain combines TRBV9 with TRBJ2-5, with 9 bases identical to TRBD1. Germline loops: CDR1 SGDLS, CDR2 YYNGEE. The CDR3 length is 14 residues. The V segment lost 0 bases and the J segment 4 bases; nucleotides outside the gene matches: 1. CDR3 nucleotide sequence: TGTGCCAGCAGCGTAGGACAGGGGGGAGAGACCCAGTACTTC. The encoded protein is CASSVGQGGETQYF.

This clonotype was recorded many times. The V call is TRBV10-3, the J call TRBJ1-6; D uncertain. Trimming stripped 0 bases from V and 5 bases from J, with 11 bases between. This CDR3 spans 16 amino acids. Germline V gene sequence: CDR1 ENHRY, CDR2 SYGVKD. The CDR3 DNA is TGTGCCATCAGTGAGTCCACGGCAGATAATAATTCACCCCTCCACTTT. Translated: CAISESTADNNSPLHF.

This clonotype has ten or more counts. V usage is TRBV11-2 and J usage is TRBJ2-3; no definite D call. The CDR3 covers 13 residues. Germline V CDR1 and CDR2: SGHAT, FQNNGV. V lost 4 bases and J 6 bases, leaving 11 bases between the germline ends. This CDR3 is CASSSTLGDTQYF. The CDR3 coding sequence is TGTGCCAGCAGCTCGACGCTAGGGGATACGCAGTATTTT.

The sample holds a few counts of this clonotype. V gene TRBV12-3 or TRBV12-4 combines with J gene TRBJ1-1; 8 bases agree with TRBD1. V shed 3 bases and J 6 bases; nucleotides not matched to a gene: 6. The length of the CDR3 is 14 residues. This CDR3 is CASSLKQGVAEAFF. The CDR3 bases are TGTGCCAGCAGTTTGAAACAGGGGGTCGCTGAAGCTTTCTTT.

The chain joins TRBV7-2 to TRBJ1-5; D call uncertain. Germline V gene data show CDR1 as SGHTA and CDR2 as FQGNSA. The V gene lost 3 bases and the J gene lost 7 bases, with 16 bases spanning the gap. CDR3 length: 15 amino acids. The CDR3 is CASSLEGPHGQPQHF. DNA for the CDR3: TGTGCCAGCAGCTTGGAAGGACCCCATGGACAGCCCCAGCATTTT.

This clonotype was seen many times. The J gene is TRBJ1-1, the V gene TRBV12-3 or TRBV12-4; no clear D. The ends were cut back, 3 bases at V and 3 bases at J, with 5 bases in the middle. The CDR3 is made up of 12 amino acids. CDR3 protein: CASSFGDTEAFF. The DNA of the CDR3 is TGTGCCAGCAGTTTCGGGGACACTGAAGCTTTCTTT.

This clonotype was observed at least ten times. The chain is built from TRBV10-3 and TRBJ2-3, with 13 bases aligning to TRBD2. Unmatched junction bases numbered 8, after V lost 10 bases and J lost 4 bases. CDR1 is ENHRY, CDR2 SYGVKD, per germline. CDR3 length: 15 residues. CDR3 region: CASRTSGSRSDTQYF. The CDR3 coding sequence is TGTGCCAGCCGGACTAGCGGGAGCAGGTCAGATACGCAGTATTTT.

This clonotype has a handful of counts. The genes are TRBV20-1 and TRBJ2-2, with D tentatively TRBD1 or TRBD2 (5 bases each). CDR1 DFQATT and CDR2 SNEGSKA come from the germline V gene (reference sequence). V lost 3 bases and J 6 bases, leaving 8 bases between the germline ends. This CDR3 region has 12 residues. The CDR3 reads CSARRGPGELFF. The DNA of the CDR3 is TGCAGTGCTAGGAGGGGCCCCGGGGAGCTGTTTTTT.

This clonotype was counted only a few times. The rearrangement uses TRBV20-1 and TRBJ1-1; TRBD1 might be the D (6 bases). Per germline, CDR1 DFQATT and CDR2 SNEGSKA (reference sequence). The CDR3 spans 14 residues. V was trimmed by 4 bases and J by 1 base, leaving 13 bases between them. CDR3 bases: TGCAGTGCTATGACAAACAGGGAGAACACTGAAGCTTTCTTT. It encodes CSAMTNRENTEAFF.